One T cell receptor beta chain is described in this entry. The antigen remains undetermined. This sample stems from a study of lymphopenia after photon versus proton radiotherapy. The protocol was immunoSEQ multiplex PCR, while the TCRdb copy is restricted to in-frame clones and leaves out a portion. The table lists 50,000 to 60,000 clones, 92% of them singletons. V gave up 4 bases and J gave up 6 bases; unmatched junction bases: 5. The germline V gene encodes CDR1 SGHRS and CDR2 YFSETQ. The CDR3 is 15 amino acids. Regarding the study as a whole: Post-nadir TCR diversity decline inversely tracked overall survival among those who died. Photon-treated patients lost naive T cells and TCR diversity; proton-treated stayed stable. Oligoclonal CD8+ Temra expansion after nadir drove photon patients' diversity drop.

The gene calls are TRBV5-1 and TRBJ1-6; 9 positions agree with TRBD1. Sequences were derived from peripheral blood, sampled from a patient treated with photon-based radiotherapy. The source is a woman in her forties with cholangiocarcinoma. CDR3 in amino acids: CASSPSGQGNSPLHF. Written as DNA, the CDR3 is TGCGCCAGCAGCCCGTCGGGACAGGGTAATTCACCCCTCCACTTT.